The 22 T cell receptor beta chains reported below all come from one sample, sequenced in a study of blood T cell repertoires in COVID-19. TCRdb's table, derived via immunoSEQ multiplex PCR, lists solely in-frame clones and lacks some. The repertoire consists of some 430,000 clones, with 90% occurring once and the leading ten covering 0.6%. The sample taken for sequencing was PBMCs or T cells enriched from blood (not recorded which). All receptors come from a young man who had recovered from COVID-19.

The chain employs TRBV10-1 and TRBJ2-1; TRBD2 aligns across 7 bases. The CDR3 length is 12 residues. The germline gives CDR1 WNHNN, CDR2 SYGVQD (reference sequence). V dropped 9 bases and J dropped 7; count of bases not matched to a gene: 6. The CDR3 reads CASSREANEQFF. The CDR3 DNA is TGCGCCAGTTCCCGGGAGGCGAATGAGCAGTTCTTC.

The J gene is TRBJ2-3, the V gene TRBV6-1; D ambiguous. Per the germline V gene, CDR1 is MNHNS and CDR2 is SASEGT. Between the trimmed V and J ends, which lost 2 bases and 9 bases, there was a span of 3 bases. This CDR3 has 10 residues. The CDR3 bases are TGTGCCAGCAGTGAAAGCACGCAGTATTTT. This sequence encodes CASSESTQYF.

The rearrangement links TRBV28 to TRBJ1-2; the D is unclear. CDR3 size: 12 residues. The V end was cut by 1 base, the J end by 2 bases, with 2 bases between. Germline assignment: CDR1 MDHEN and CDR2 SYDVKM. In nucleotides, the CDR3 is TGTGCCAGCAGTTTATTAAACTATGGCTACACCTTC. Translated: CASSLLNYGYTF.

The chain joins TRBV11-2 to TRBJ1-4; the D gene is possibly TRBD1 (5 bases). The CDR3 has 15 amino acids. Germline CDR1 SGHAT, CDR2 FQNNGV. With 2 bases removed from V and 8 bases from J, the gap between germline ends came to 15 bases. CDR3 sequence reads: CASSLLAGREEKLFF. The CDR3 nucleotides are TGTGCCAGCAGCTTACTCGCAGGGCGAGAGGAAAAACTGTTTTTT.

The chain joins TRBV11-1 to TRBJ2-1, with D possibly TRBD2 on 5 matching bases. CDR1 is SGHAT and CDR2 is FQDESV in the germline V gene (reference sequence). The CDR3 length is 14 residues. V was pared by 1 base and J by 8 bases, with 12 bases between. This chain's CDR3 is CASSLDRGDDEQFF. The DNA for the CDR3 is TGTGCCAGCAGCTTAGACCGGGGTGACGATGAGCAGTTCTTC. The complete variable domain, with remaining parts taken from reference TRBV11-1 and TRBJ2-1, reads EAEVAQSPRYKITEKSQAVAFWCDPISGHATLYWYRQILGQGPELLVQFQDESVVDDSQLPKDRFSAERLKGVDSTLKIQPAELGDSAMYLCASSLDRGDDEQFFGPGTRLTVL.

The chain recombines TRBV15 with TRBJ2-7; TRBD1 is a possible D gene (6 bases). V lost 0 bases, J lost 2 bases, and 11 bases lay in between. The germline CDR1 and CDR2 sequences are LNHNV and YYDKDF (reference sequence). The CDR3 contains 15 residues. CDR3 coding DNA: TGTGCCACCAGCAGAGATCAGGGGAAGGCCTACGAGCAGTACTTC. Translation gives CATSRDQGKAYEQYF.

This clone occurred once. The chain employs TRBV10-3 and TRBJ1-2; TRBD1 might be the D (5 bases). Germline lookup yields CDR1 ENHRY and CDR2 SYGVKD. This CDR3 is 13 amino acids long. V lost 0 bases to trimming and J lost 8 bases, with 10 bases between them. CDR3 loop: CAISESAQGGYTF. Here the CDR3 DNA reads TGTGCCATCAGTGAGTCAGCCCAGGGAGGCTACACCTTC.

V usage is TRBV5-5 and J usage is TRBJ2-7; 9 nucleotides agree with TRBD2. Germline loops: CDR1 SGHKS, CDR2 YYEKEE (reference sequence). CDR3 length equals 15 residues. With V trimmed by 0 bases and J by 2 bases, 3 bases remained unmatched. For the CDR3, the DNA is TGTGCCAGCAGCTTGGAGACTAGCGGCCCCTACGAGCAGTACTTC. Translation gives CASSLETSGPYEQYF.

The chain employs TRBV19 and TRBJ1-3, with a weak D call TRBD1 (5 bases). Germline V gene data show CDR1 as LNHDA and CDR2 as SQIVND (reference sequence). The CDR3 covers 14 residues. Trimming stripped 8 bases from V and 4 bases from J, with 15 bases between. The CDR3 here is CASVPGSWGNTIYF. The CDR3 DNA follows: TGTGCCAGTGTACCAGGGTCGTGGGGAAACACCATATATTTT.

The J gene is TRBJ2-2, the V gene TRBV18; 10 bases align to TRBD1. CDR1 KGHSH and CDR2 LQKENI come from the germline V gene. Unmatched junction bases numbered 8, after V lost 4 bases and J lost 6 bases. The CDR3 contains 16 residues. In DNA form, the CDR3 reads TGTGCCAGCTCACGATCTTCGGACAGGGGGGCCGGGGAGCTGTTTTTT. Encoded protein: CASSRSSDRGAGELFF.

This chain connects TRBV19 to TRBJ1-2; the match to TRBD1 covers 9 bases. With 4 bases clipped from V and 8 bases from J, the junction kept 5 bases outside the gene matches. Germline V CDR1 and CDR2: LNHDA, SQIVND (reference sequence). The CDR3 loop spans 13 amino acids. The CDR3 loop reads CASSTRDRAGYTF. CDR3 bases: TGTGCCAGTAGTACCCGGGACAGGGCGGGCTACACCTTC.

The chain joins TRBV18 to TRBJ1-2; D is ambiguous. Germline values: CDR1 KGHSH, CDR2 LQKENI. The length of the CDR3 is 13 residues. With 3 bases removed from V and 2 bases from J, the gap between germline ends came to 7 bases. In nucleotides, the CDR3 is TGTGCCAGCTCACCGGCGGAAAACTATGGCTACACCTTC. Protein: CASSPAENYGYTF.

The chain links TRBV19 to TRBJ1-1, with 8 positions matching TRBD1. The CDR3 is made up of 15 amino acids. With 4 bases clipped from V and 6 bases from J, the junction kept 10 bases outside the gene matches. Germline CDR1 and CDR2: LNHDA and SQIVND (reference sequence). The CDR3 loop is CASSKWGQAGSEAFF. For the CDR3, the DNA is TGTGCCAGTAGTAAATGGGGACAGGCGGGTTCTGAAGCTTTCTTT.

J is TRBJ1-3 and V is TRBV2, with 8 bases aligning to TRBD1. CDR1 is SNHLY, CDR2 FYNNEI, per germline. The CDR3 contains 16 residues. Losses at the gene ends were 6 bases for V and 2 bases for J; bases not matched to a gene: 9. The CDR3 region is CASRRDRSWTGNTIYF. CDR3 coding DNA: TGTGCCAGCAGGAGGGACAGGAGTTGGACTGGAAACACCATATATTTT.

The chain has TRBV5-5 and TRBJ1-1; the D is unclear. V was clipped by 4 bases and J by 5 bases, with 3 bases between them. CDR3 length: 10 residues. Germline CDR1 and CDR2: SGHKS and YYEKEE (reference sequence). As DNA, the CDR3 is TGTGCCAGCAGCCGGACTGAAGCTTTCTTT. Translated: CASSRTEAFF.

This clone has only one observation. The V gene is TRBV4-1, the J gene TRBJ2-2, with D possibly being TRBD2 (6 bases). Trimming took off 1 base at V and 1 base at J, with 13 bases between the two ends. The germline CDR1 and CDR2 sequences are MGHRA and YSYEKL. CDR3 length: 17 amino acids. The CDR3 DNA reads as TGCGCCAGCAGCCAAGCGTACGCGGGGCGGAACACCGGGGAGCTGTTTTTT. Residues: CASSQAYAGRNTGELFF.

This clone has a single count. The chain joins TRBV11-2 to TRBJ1-4; tentatively, D is TRBD1 (6 bases). Per germline, CDR1 SGHAT and CDR2 FQNNGV. The CDR3 is made up of 15 amino acids. The V end was cut by 4 bases, the J end by 2 bases, with 11 bases between. The CDR3 here is CASSSHQGTNEKLFF. In DNA, the CDR3 is TGTGCCAGCAGCTCCCACCAGGGGACTAATGAAAAACTGTTTTTT.

The chain employs TRBV7-9 and TRBJ2-7; D may be TRBD1 (5 bases). Per the germline V gene, CDR1 is SEHNR and CDR2 is FQNEAQ (reference sequence). The germline V and J ends were trimmed by 1 base and 0 bases, with 7 bases remaining between them. This CDR3 has 14 amino acids. CDR3 sequence (DNA): TGTGCCAGCAGCTTAGAAGGGGACTCCTACGAGCAGTACTTC. Translated, it gives CASSLEGDSYEQYF. The whole variable domain, remainder taken from reference TRBV7-9 and TRBJ2-7, is DTGVSQNPRHKITKRGQNVTFRCDPISEHNRLYWYRQTLGQGPEFLTYFQNEAQLEKSRLLSDRFSAERPKGSFSTLEIQRTEQGDSAMYLCASSLEGDSYEQYFGPGTRLTVT.

The gene calls are TRBV4-1 and TRBJ2-7; 7 bases match TRBD1. The CDR3 sequence is 15 residues long. V was clipped by 4 bases and J by 6 bases; unmatched bases: 12. Germline CDR1 MGHRA, CDR2 YSYEKL. The CDR3 here is CASSRTGTATSEQYF. CDR3 nucleotide sequence: TGCGCCAGCAGCCGGACCGGGACAGCTACCTCCGAGCAGTACTTC.

In this sample, this clone turned up once. The chain is built from TRBV5-1 and TRBJ1-4; D unresolved. Per germline, CDR1 SGHRS and CDR2 YFSETQ. This CDR3 has 14 residues. Trimming shortened V by 0 bases and J by 5 bases, and 8 bases separated the two germline ends. The CDR3 DNA follows: TGCGCCAGCAGCTTGGTTGGCGGAAATGAAAAACTGTTTTTT. It translates to CASSLVGGNEKLFF.

This chain uses TRBV10-1 with TRBJ1-6, with 7 bases aligning to TRBD1. Per germline, CDR1 WNHNN and CDR2 SYGVQD (reference sequence). The CDR3 sequence is 13 residues long. The V segment lost 6 bases and the J segment 8 bases; nucleotides outside the gene matches: 4. The CDR3 loop reads CASSGTEDSPLHF. As DNA, the CDR3 is TGCGCCAGCAGCGGGACAGAAGATTCACCCCTCCACTTT.

This clone turned up a few times. The chain recombines TRBV5-4 with TRBJ1-1; 7 bases are a match to TRBD1. J lost 6 bases, V lost 3 bases, and 2 bases had no gene match. Germline V lookup: CDR1 SGHNT, CDR2 YYREEE (reference sequence). The CDR3 sequence is 12 residues long. CDR3 coding DNA: TGTGCCAGCAGCTGGGACAGTGCTGAAGCTTTCTTT. Its translation is CASSWDSAEAFF. Complete variable domain (other parts from reference TRBV5-4 and TRBJ1-1): ETGVTQSPTHLIKTRGQQVTLRCSSQSGHNTVSWYQQALGQGPQFIFQYYREEENGRGNFPPRFSGLQFPNYSSELNVNALELDDSALYLCASSWDSAEAFFGQGTRLTVV.